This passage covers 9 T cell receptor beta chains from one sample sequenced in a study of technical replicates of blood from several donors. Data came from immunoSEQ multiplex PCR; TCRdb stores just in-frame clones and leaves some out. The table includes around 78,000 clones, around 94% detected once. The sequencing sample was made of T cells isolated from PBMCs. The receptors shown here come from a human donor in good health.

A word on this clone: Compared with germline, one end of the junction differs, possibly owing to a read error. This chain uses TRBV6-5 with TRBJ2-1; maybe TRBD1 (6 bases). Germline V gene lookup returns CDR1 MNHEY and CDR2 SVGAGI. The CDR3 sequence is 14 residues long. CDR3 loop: CASSYLGQYNKQFF. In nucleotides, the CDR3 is TGTGCCAGCAGTTACCTCGGACAGTACAATAAGCAGTTCTTC.

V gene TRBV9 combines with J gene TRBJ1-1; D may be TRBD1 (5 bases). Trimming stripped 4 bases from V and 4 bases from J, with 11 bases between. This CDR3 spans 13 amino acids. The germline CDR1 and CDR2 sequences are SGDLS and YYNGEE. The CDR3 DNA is TGTGCCAGCAGCAACGGACAAATCACTGAAGCTTTCTTT. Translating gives CASSNGQITEAFF.

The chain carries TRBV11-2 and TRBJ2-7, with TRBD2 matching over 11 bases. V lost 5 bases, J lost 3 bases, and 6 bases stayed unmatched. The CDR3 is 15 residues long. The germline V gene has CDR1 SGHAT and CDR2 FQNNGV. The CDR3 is CASSGTSGSFYEQYF. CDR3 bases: TGTGCCAGCAGCGGTACTAGCGGGAGCTTCTACGAGCAGTACTTC.

The CDR3 protein is CSVGKYRVGYEQYF. In nucleotides, the CDR3 is TGCAGCGTTGGAAAATACAGGGTGGGGTACGAGCAGTACTTC. The chain has TRBV29-1 and TRBJ2-7; TRBD1 is a possible D gene (6 bases). Trimming removed 4 bases at V and 4 bases at J, with 17 bases between. CDR1 is SQVTM and CDR2 is ANQGSEA in the germline V gene. CDR3 length equals 14 residues.

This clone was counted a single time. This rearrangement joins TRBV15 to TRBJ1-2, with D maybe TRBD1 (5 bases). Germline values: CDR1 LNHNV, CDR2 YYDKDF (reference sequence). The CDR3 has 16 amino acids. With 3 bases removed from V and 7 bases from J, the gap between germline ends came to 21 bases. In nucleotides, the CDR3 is TGTGCCACCAGCAGCCATTTAGGACAACAGATGGGTGGCTACACCTTC. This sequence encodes CATSSHLGQQMGGYTF.

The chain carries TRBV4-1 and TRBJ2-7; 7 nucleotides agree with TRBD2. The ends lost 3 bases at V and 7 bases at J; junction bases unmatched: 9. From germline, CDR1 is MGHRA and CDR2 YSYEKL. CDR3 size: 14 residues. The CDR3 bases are TGCGCCAGCAGCCATGGCGGGGGTGGAGGTGAGCAGTACTTC. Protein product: CASSHGGGGGEQYF.

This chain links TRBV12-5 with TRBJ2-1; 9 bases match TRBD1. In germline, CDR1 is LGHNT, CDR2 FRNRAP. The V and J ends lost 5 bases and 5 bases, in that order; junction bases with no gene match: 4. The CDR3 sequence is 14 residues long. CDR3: CASGTGTGHNEQFF. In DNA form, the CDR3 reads TGTGCTAGTGGTACCGGGACAGGGCACAATGAGCAGTTCTTC.

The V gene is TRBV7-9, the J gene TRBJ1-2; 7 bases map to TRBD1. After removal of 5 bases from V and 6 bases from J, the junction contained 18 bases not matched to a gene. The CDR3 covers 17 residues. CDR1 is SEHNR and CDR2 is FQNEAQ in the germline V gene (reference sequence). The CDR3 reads CASSLTLTGFVPDGYTF. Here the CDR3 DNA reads TGTGCCAGCAGCCTCACCTTGACAGGGTTTGTCCCTGATGGCTACACCTTC.

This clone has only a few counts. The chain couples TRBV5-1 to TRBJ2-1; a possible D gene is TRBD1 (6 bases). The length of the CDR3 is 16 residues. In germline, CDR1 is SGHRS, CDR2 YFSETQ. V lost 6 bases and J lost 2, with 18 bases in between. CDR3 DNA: TGCGCCAGCAACCGCACAGAATCAGGGGCCTACAATGAGCAGTTCTTC. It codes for CASNRTESGAYNEQFF. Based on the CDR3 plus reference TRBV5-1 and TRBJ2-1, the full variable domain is KAGVTQTPRYLIKTRGQQVTLSCSPISGHRSVSWYQQTPGQGLQFLFEYFSETQRNKGNFPGRFSGRQFSNSRSEMNVSTLELGDSALYLCASNRTESGAYNEQFFGPGTRLTVL.